Each of the 31 T cell receptor beta chains below was sequenced from the same sample in a study of blood T cell repertoires in COVID-19. Repertoires were generated with immunoSEQ multiplex PCR, while TCRdb's copy carries only in-frame clones and drops some. The sample yields some 370,000 clones, 90% seen once. What was sequenced was peripheral blood. These receptors were obtained from a man aged 18 to 30 with active or convalescent COVID-19.

J is TRBJ1-6 and V is TRBV5-4, with 9 bases matching TRBD1. Germline CDR1 is SGHNT and CDR2 is YYREEE (reference sequence). The junction had 5 bases not matched to a gene; V was cut back by 4 bases and J by 6 bases. CDR3 length equals 15 residues. In DNA, the CDR3 is TGTGCCAGCAGCAAACAGGGGGCGCGTAATTCACCCCTCCACTTT. It codes for CASSKQGARNSPLHF.

About this clone: This sample includes further DNA sequences coding for the same CDR3. This rearrangement joins TRBV9 to TRBJ1-5; the D is unclear. The CDR3 extends over 15 amino acids. Trimming shortened V by 0 bases and J by 0 bases, and 7 bases separated the two germline ends. The V gene's germline CDR1 is SGDLS and CDR2 YYNGEE. In nucleotides, the CDR3 is TGTGCCAGCAGCGTAGGGCAGTATAGCAATCAGCCCCAGCATTTT. This translates into CASSVGQYSNQPQHF.

The CDR3 nucleotides are TGTGCCAGCAGCTTAGATACGCGGGAGGGCCCTCTCTACGAGCAGTACTTC. Amino acid sequence: CASSLDTREGPLYEQYF. This sequence joins TRBV7-2 and TRBJ2-7; TRBD2 agrees at 9 bases. Germline V gives CDR1 SGHTA, CDR2 FQGNSA. Losses at the gene ends were 1 base for V and 3 bases for J; bases not matched to a gene: 10. This CDR3 is built from 17 residues.

This chain joins TRBV6-2 or TRBV6-3 and TRBJ2-1; D possibly corresponds to TRBD1 (5 bases). Germline assignment: CDR1 MNHEY and CDR2 SVGEGT. The CDR3 extends over 12 amino acids. V lost 5 bases to trimming and J lost 10 bases, with 12 bases between them. CDR3 in amino acids: CASSQDTREQFF. The CDR3 coding sequence is TGTGCCAGCAGTCAGGACACAAGGGAGCAGTTCTTC.

V gene TRBV12-3 or TRBV12-4 combines with J gene TRBJ1-2; tentative D call: TRBD1 (5 bases). Trimming removed 6 bases from V and 9 bases from J, with 14 bases in between. This CDR3 has 12 residues. The DNA for the CDR3 is TGTGCCAGCAGCCCCGGGGGTGGGAGCTACACCTTC. This sequence encodes CASSPGGGSYTF.

The rearrangement uses TRBV7-9 and TRBJ2-3; 11 bases line up with TRBD2. This CDR3 region has 15 residues. The V and J ends lost 4 bases and 6 bases, in that order; junction bases with no gene match: 6. In germline, CDR1 is SEHNR, CDR2 FQNEAQ (reference sequence). Written as DNA, the CDR3 is TGTGCCAGCAGCTCTCTAGCGGGAGGTGTGGATACGCAGTATTTT. Protein sequence: CASSSLAGGVDTQYF.

The V call is TRBV19, the J call TRBJ2-5; TRBD2 matches 8 bases. CDR1 is LNHDA and CDR2 is SQIVND in the germline V gene (reference sequence). The CDR3 is made up of 15 amino acids. The junction had 5 bases not matched to a gene; V was cut back by 3 bases and J by 2 bases. The CDR3 sequence is CASSIGTSLQETQYF. The CDR3 bases are TGTGCCAGTAGTATCGGGACTAGTCTTCAAGAGACCCAGTACTTC.

The chain has TRBV5-6 and TRBJ2-4; D possibly corresponds to TRBD2 (6 bases). CDR3 length: 15 residues. V shed 2 bases and J shed 1 base, with 10 bases lying between them. The germline V gene has CDR1 SGHDT and CDR2 YYEEEE. The CDR3: CASSFIRGAKNIQYF. DNA of the CDR3: TGTGCCAGCAGCTTTATTCGGGGGGCCAAAAACATTCAGTACTTC. Full variable domain (missing parts from reference TRBV5-6 and TRBJ2-4): DAGVTQSPTHLIKTRGQQVTLRCSPKSGHDTVSWYQQALGQGPQFIFQYYEEEERQRGNFPDRFSGHQFPNYSSELNVNALLLGDSALYLCASSFIRGAKNIQYFGAGTRLSVL.

This rearrangement joins TRBV7-3 to TRBJ1-1; the D is unclear. The CDR3 extends over 12 amino acids. The V end lost 6 bases, the J end lost 3 bases, and 8 bases lay between the germline ends. The germline V gene has CDR1 SGHTA and CDR2 FQGTGA. CDR3 amino acids: CASRTDDTEAFF. In nucleotides, the CDR3 is TGTGCCAGCAGAACAGACGACACTGAAGCTTTCTTT.

V is TRBV19 and J is TRBJ1-4; no clear D gene. Trimming took off 7 bases at V and 7 bases at J, with 13 bases between the two ends. Germline assignment: CDR1 LNHDA and CDR2 SQIVND (reference sequence). This CDR3 has 13 amino acids. The CDR3 DNA reads TGTGCCAGTATGAGTGAGACTCTTGAAAAACTGTTTTTT. It yields the protein CASMSETLEKLFF. The whole variable domain, remainder taken from reference TRBV19 and TRBJ1-4, is DGGITQSPKYLFRKEGQNVTLSCEQNLNHDAMYWYRQDPGQGLRLIYYSQIVNDFQKGDIAEGYSVSREKKESFPLTVTSAQKNPTAFYLCASMSETLEKLFFGSGTQLSVL.

This clone was recorded once. This chain links TRBV5-4 with TRBJ1-3; D unresolved. This CDR3 has 13 residues. V was cut by 0 bases and J by 4 bases, with 5 bases left in between. In germline, CDR1 is SGHNT, CDR2 YYREEE (reference sequence). Written as DNA, the CDR3 is TGTGCCAGCAGCTTGGCGTTGGGAAACACCATATATTTT. Encoded protein: CASSLALGNTIYF.

This rearrangement joins TRBV5-1 to TRBJ2-1, with 8 nucleotides matching TRBD1. CDR3 length equals 16 residues. Germline CDR1 SGHRS, CDR2 YFSETQ. V lost 1 base and J lost 7; bases outside the gene matches: 10. The CDR3 spells CASSLFLGQGANEQFF. Here the CDR3 DNA reads TGCGCCAGCAGCTTGTTTTTGGGCCAGGGGGCGAATGAGCAGTTCTTC.

V gene TRBV6-5 combines with J gene TRBJ2-1; 11 positions agree with TRBD2. With 4 bases clipped from V and 5 bases from J, the junction kept 4 bases outside the gene matches. In germline, CDR1 is MNHEY, CDR2 SVGAGI. The CDR3 spans 15 residues. The CDR3 sequence is CASSSTSGGHNEQFF. The CDR3 region has the DNA TGTGCCAGCAGTTCCACTAGCGGGGGACACAATGAGCAGTTCTTC.

The chain uses TRBV9 and TRBJ2-7; 7 bases match TRBD2. Trimming took 3 bases from V and 5 from J; bases not matched to a gene: 8. Germline V gene data show CDR1 as SGDLS and CDR2 as YYNGEE. The CDR3 sequence is 14 residues long. The CDR3 reads CASSGGRVDHEQYF. The CDR3 bases are TGTGCCAGCAGCGGAGGGAGGGTCGACCACGAGCAGTACTTC.

The chain recombines TRBV27 with TRBJ1-1; D is uncertain. The V end was cut by 3 bases, the J end by 10 bases, with 9 bases between. Germline V gene lookup returns CDR1 MNHEY and CDR2 SMNVEV (reference sequence). The CDR3 totals 11 residues. The CDR3 here is CASSFKVGAFF. DNA for the CDR3: TGTGCCAGCAGTTTTAAAGTCGGAGCTTTCTTT.

This chain connects TRBV7-3 to TRBJ2-2, with a weak D call TRBD1 (6 bases). The CDR3 covers 18 residues. Looked up from germline, CDR1 is SGHTA and CDR2 is FQGTGA. Between the trimmed V and J ends, which lost 3 bases and 1 base, there was a span of 18 bases. The chain's CDR3 is CASSFPEPPGQNTGELFF. In DNA form, the CDR3 reads TGTGCCAGCAGCTTTCCTGAGCCGCCGGGACAGAACACCGGGGAGCTGTTTTTT.

The rearrangement links TRBV12-3 or TRBV12-4 to TRBJ2-7, with a possible D match to TRBD1 (5 bases). V was shortened by 7 bases and J by 2 bases, with 12 bases between the two germline ends. CDR3 size: 13 residues. The CDR3 DNA sequence: TGTGCCAGCACCCAGGGAATCCCCTACGAGCAGTACTTC. Amino acid sequence: CASTQGIPYEQYF.

J is TRBJ1-2 and V is TRBV6-5; 10 nucleotides line up with TRBD1. CDR1 and CDR2 (germline): MNHEY, SVGAGI. J lost 6 bases, V lost 2 bases, and 6 bases had no gene match. The CDR3 covers 15 residues. The CDR3 sequence: CASSYGDRGQDGYTF. The DNA of the CDR3 is TGTGCCAGCAGTTACGGGGACAGGGGACAGGATGGCTACACCTTC.

J is TRBJ1-1 and V is TRBV2; 8 nucleotides line up with TRBD1. This CDR3 region has 14 residues. Looked up from germline, CDR1 is SNHLY and CDR2 is FYNNEI. With V trimmed by 7 bases and J by 6 bases, 10 bases remained unmatched. In DNA form, the CDR3 reads TGTGCCAGCATGTTTGAGACAGGGGCCCCTGAAGCTTTCTTT. Amino acid sequence: CASMFETGAPEAFF. Supplemented by reference TRBV2 and TRBJ1-1, the full variable domain reads EPEVTQTPSHQVTQMGQEVILRCVPISNHLYFYWYRQILGQKVEFLVSFYNNEISEKSEIFDDQFSVERPDGSNFTLKIRSTKLEDSAMYFCASMFETGAPEAFFGQGTRLTVV.

This chain uses TRBV5-1 with TRBJ2-3, with 10 bases lining up with TRBD2. With V trimmed by 4 bases and J by 0 bases, 2 bases remained unmatched. CDR1 and CDR2 (germline): SGHRS, YFSETQ. CDR3 length: 15 amino acids. The CDR3 bases are TGCGCCAGCAGCGGACTAGCGGCTAGCACAGATACGCAGTATTTT. Amino acids: CASSGLAASTDTQYF.

V is TRBV2 and J is TRBJ1-5; TRBD1 agrees at 9 bases. The J segment lost 1 base and the V segment lost 5 bases, leaving 6 bases of the junction unmatched. CDR1 and CDR2 (germline): SNHLY, FYNNEI. The CDR3 contains 16 residues. The CDR3 sequence: CASSSRQGVSNQPQHF. For the CDR3, the DNA is TGTGCCAGCAGTTCTAGACAGGGGGTAAGCAATCAGCCCCAGCATTTT.

This clone appeared a few times. V usage is TRBV9 and J usage is TRBJ1-6, with TRBD1 identical over 9 bases. The CDR3 length is 14 residues. Trimming at V came to 3 bases and at J to 14 bases, leaving 9 bases not matched to a gene. Germline loops: CDR1 SGDLS, CDR2 YYNGEE. The CDR3, as DNA: TGTGCCAGCAGCGCCGGGACAGGGTCGCTTACCCTCCACTTT. Its translation is CASSAGTGSLTLHF.

This clone appeared once. The chain has TRBV28 and TRBJ2-2; tentative D call: TRBD2 (6 bases). Per the germline V gene, CDR1 is MDHEN and CDR2 is SYDVKM. This CDR3 contains 13 residues. The V end was cut by 3 bases, the J end by 5 bases, with 7 bases between. CDR3 coding DNA: TGTGCCAGCAGTTTGGCGGGGACCGGGGAGCTGTTTTTT. This translates into CASSLAGTGELFF.

CDR3 residues: CASSQTGDTQYF. CDR3 DNA sequence: TGTGCCAGCAGCCAGACTGGGGATACGCAGTATTTT. The chain links TRBV9 to TRBJ2-3; D is ambiguous. This CDR3 has 12 residues. Germline V gene sequence: CDR1 SGDLS, CDR2 YYNGEE. V was cut by 4 bases and J by 6 bases, with 9 bases left in between.

This chain joins TRBV6-1 and TRBJ2-5; 12 positions match TRBD2. The CDR3 spans 16 residues. CDR1 and CDR2 from the germline V gene are MNHNS and SASEGT. Losses at the gene ends were 3 bases for V and 6 bases for J; bases not matched to a gene: 8. The CDR3 region is CASSDPTSGSVQTQYF. DNA of the CDR3: TGTGCCAGCAGTGATCCGACTAGCGGGAGTGTGCAGACCCAGTACTTC.

This clone occurred once. The chain combines TRBV4-2 with TRBJ2-2, with D unresolved. Trimming cost V 2 bases and J 0 bases, with 10 bases left between them. Germline lookup yields CDR1 LGHNA and CDR2 YNFKEQ. The CDR3 totals 16 residues. The CDR3 reads CASSQFPAANTGELFF. CDR3 DNA: TGTGCCAGCAGCCAATTTCCCGCAGCGAACACCGGGGAGCTGTTTTTT.

This clone was seen just once. The chain joins TRBV6-6 to TRBJ1-1; 8 bases line up with TRBD1. Losses at the gene ends were 6 bases for V and 3 bases for J; bases not matched to a gene: 9. The CDR3 loop spans 15 amino acids. Germline CDR1 and CDR2: MNHNY and SVGAGI (reference sequence). The chain's CDR3 is CASSRPGQGHTEAFF. In DNA, the CDR3 is TGTGCCAGCAGCCGACCAGGACAGGGCCACACTGAAGCTTTCTTT.

The chain uses TRBV5-1 and TRBJ2-6; 9 bases are shared with TRBD1. Trimming cost V 4 bases and J 2 bases; bases outside gene matches: 10. The CDR3 is 18 residues long. From germline, CDR1 is SGHRS and CDR2 YFSETQ. As DNA, the CDR3 is TGCGCCAGCAGCAAAAACTGGGACAGGGTGGCTGGGGCCAACGTCCTGACTTTC. Protein sequence: CASSKNWDRVAGANVLTF.

This chain connects TRBV5-1 to TRBJ2-1; 8 bases match TRBD1. Per the germline V gene, CDR1 is SGHRS and CDR2 is YFSETQ. J was trimmed by 4 bases and V by 1 base; bases with no gene match: 4. This CDR3 is built from 15 residues. This CDR3 reads CASSLQGAKYNEQFF. The CDR3 nucleotides are TGCGCCAGCAGCTTGCAGGGGGCGAAGTACAATGAGCAGTTCTTC.

The chain combines TRBV7-3 with TRBJ1-6, with D unresolved. In germline, CDR1 is SGHTA, CDR2 FQGTGA. Deletions cut 1 base from V and 7 bases from J, with 11 bases between. The CDR3 covers 15 residues. CDR3 in amino acids: CASSLSGRTNSPLHF. The CDR3 bases are TGTGCCAGCAGCTTAAGTGGCAGAACAAATTCACCCCTCCACTTT. The whole variable domain, filled in from reference TRBV7-3 and TRBJ1-6, reads GAGVSQTPSNKVTEKGKYVELRCDPISGHTALYWYRQSLGQGPEFLIYFQGTGAADDSGLPNDRFFAVRPEGSVSTLKIQRTERGDSAVYLCASSLSGRTNSPLHFGNGTRLTVT.

J is TRBJ2-1 and V is TRBV19, with 8 bases lining up with TRBD1. V dropped 5 bases and J dropped 6; count of bases not matched to a gene: 3. The CDR3 spans 13 residues. Germline CDR1 reads LNHDA; CDR2 reads SQIVND (reference sequence). This CDR3 is CASSADRGNEQFF. CDR3 DNA: TGTGCCAGTAGTGCTGACAGGGGCAATGAGCAGTTCTTC.